These 14 T cell receptor beta chains share one sample of origin, sequenced in a study of blood T cells in healthy people across ages. Alongside a J-beta primer mix, a sample-barcoded 5' primer served in a second PCR lasting roughly 7 to 11 cycles. TCRdb reprocessed the 5' RACE reads via MiXCR and lists one record per CDR3 protein. This table has about 1.8 million distinct CDR3 sequences, about 50% appearing once. Specimen: blood. The receptors originated from a woman in her forties in good health.

The chain has TRBV12-3 or TRBV12-4 and TRBJ1-2; no reliable D call. The CDR3 has 11 amino acids. With 9 bases removed from V and 4 bases from J, the gap between germline ends came to 9 bases. CDR3 sequence (DNA): TGTGCCAGTGGAGTGATCTATGGCTACACCTTC. Translating it yields CASGVIYGYTF.

This clonotype was recorded only once. This chain connects TRBV20-1 to TRBJ2-3; a possible D gene is TRBD2 (5 bases). CDR3 length equals 12 residues. CDR1 is DFQATT and CDR2 is SNEGSKA in the germline V gene (reference sequence). V lost 7 bases and J 6 bases, leaving 14 bases between the germline ends. The CDR3 loop reads CSVRVVKDTQYF. DNA of the CDR3: TGCAGTGTGAGGGTAGTTAAGGATACGCAGTATTTT.

Worth noting for this clonotype: A much larger clone lies one base from this, so it may be a read error. Here the CDR3 reads CASSEGGHGYGYTF. The CDR3 bases are TGTGCCAGCAGTGAAGGTGGGCACGGGTATGGCTACACCTTC. This rearrangement joins TRBV6-1 to TRBJ1-2; no clear D. Germline V gives CDR1 MNHNS, CDR2 SASEGT. Trimming cost V 1 base and J 5 bases, with 11 bases left between them. This CDR3 is 14 amino acids long.

This chain links TRBV2 with TRBJ1-5; D gene ambiguous. Germline V lookup: CDR1 SNHLY, CDR2 FYNNEI. The CDR3 extends over 14 amino acids. Deletions cut 5 bases from V and 2 bases from J, with 10 bases between. The CDR3 region is CASSLVEGNQPQHF. As DNA, the CDR3 is TGTGCCAGCAGTTTGGTCGAGGGCAATCAGCCCCAGCATTTT.

This clonotype occurred a few times. This chain connects TRBV9 to TRBJ2-1, with 12 nucleotides matching TRBD2. The CDR3 length is 16 residues. J gave up 10 bases and V 0 bases, and 8 bases lay outside the gene matches. The V gene's germline CDR1 is SGDLS and CDR2 YYNGEE. Written as DNA, the CDR3 is TGTGCCAGCAGCGTAGCTGCTAGCGGGGGGGCTGGGGAGCAGTTCTTC. Residues: CASSVAASGGAGEQFF.

The rearrangement joins TRBV13 to TRBJ2-3; 13 bases are shared with TRBD2. Germline V gives CDR1 PRHDT, CDR2 FYEKMQ (reference sequence). The CDR3 sequence is 16 residues long. The trim removed 3 bases at V and 5 bases at J, leaving 5 bases unmatched. Here the CDR3 reads CASSLGTSGELDTQYF. Here the CDR3 DNA reads TGTGCCAGCAGCTTGGGGACTAGCGGGGAATTAGATACGCAGTATTTT.

The sample holds many counts of this clonotype. The rearrangement uses TRBV29-1 and TRBJ2-6; D perhaps matches TRBD2 (6 bases). Trimming took off 6 bases at V and 3 bases at J, with 12 bases between the two ends. Germline V gene lookup returns CDR1 SQVTM and CDR2 ANQGSEA. The CDR3 is made up of 14 amino acids. CDR3 in DNA: TGCAGCGTCGGAACTAGCAGTGGGGCCAACGTCCTGACTTTC. Translation: CSVGTSSGANVLTF.

The chain couples TRBV20-1 to TRBJ2-4, with D unclear. V was shortened by 0 bases and J by 8 bases, with 14 bases between the two germline ends. The V gene's germline CDR1 is DFQATT and CDR2 SNEGSKA (reference sequence). The CDR3 is made up of 14 amino acids. The CDR3: CSAREPRRTDIQYF. In DNA, the CDR3 is TGCAGTGCTAGAGAACCCCGCAGGACCGACATTCAGTACTTC.

About this clonotype: The junction and the germline gene differ at one end; a read error may be behind it. The chain employs TRBV12-3 or TRBV12-4 and TRBJ2-3; D might be TRBD1 (5 bases). There are 14 residues in the CDR3. The CDR3 is CASSSRGYTGTQYF. CDR3 coding DNA: TGTGCCAGCAGTTCCCGCGGATACACAGGTACGCAGTATTTT.

The table lists this clonotype with a few counts. The chain is built from TRBV5-8 and TRBJ1-2; 7 bases are shared with TRBD1. The V gene's germline CDR1 is SGHTS and CDR2 YDEGEE. Trimming took 1 base from V and 3 from J; bases not matched to a gene: 6. The CDR3 consists of 15 residues. CDR3 loop: CASSLLRGQDYGYTF. The CDR3 DNA reads TGTGCCAGCAGCTTGTTAAGGGGGCAGGACTATGGCTACACCTTC.

In nucleotides, the CDR3 is TGCAGTGCATCCGGGACGGCCATCAATCAGCCCCAGCATTTT. The encoded protein is CSASGTAINQPQHF. The chain carries TRBV20-1 and TRBJ1-5; a weak D match, TRBD1 (5 bases). The germline V gene encodes CDR1 DFQATT and CDR2 SNEGSKA (reference sequence). The CDR3 length is 14 residues. Trimming took 6 bases from V and 3 from J, leaving 15 bases between them.

The chain uses TRBV6-2 or TRBV6-3 and TRBJ2-5; no definite D call. Gene TRBJ2-7 matches the end of the DNA better, so the J call may be wrong. The germline V gene encodes CDR1 MNHEY and CDR2 SVGEGT. The CDR3 totals 13 residues. The CDR3 DNA follows: TGTGCCAGCAGTTCAAGGCTAACCTACGAGCAGTACTTC. Translation: CASSSRLTYEQYF.

The V and J genes are TRBV20-1 and TRBJ2-7, with D possibly being TRBD1 or TRBD2 (6 bases each). The CDR3 length is 16 residues. The V gene lost 0 bases and the J gene lost 3 bases, with 18 bases spanning the gap. CDR1 and CDR2 from the germline V gene are DFQATT and SNEGSKA (reference sequence). CDR3 in amino acids: CSARDNGGGPLYEQYF. The DNA for the CDR3 is TGCAGTGCTAGAGATAACGGGGGCGGGCCGCTCTACGAGCAGTACTTC.

This rearrangement joins TRBV29-1 to TRBJ1-1; TRBD1 is a possible D gene (6 bases). Germline CDR1 and CDR2: SQVTM and ANQGSEA. The CDR3 covers 11 residues. Trimming cost V 7 bases and J 1 base, with 7 bases left between them. For the CDR3, the DNA is TGCAGCGGACAGGAGAACACTGAAGCTTTCTTT. Translating gives CSGQENTEAFF.